Sequencing of this T cell receptor beta chain was carried out in a study of cytomegalovirus exposure and HLA in healthy donors. The study's findings and limits: HLA restriction was apparent for most CMV-associated TCR beta chains in a later analysis.

This clone was seen once. Its cognate antigen is unknown. At sampling all donors were nominally healthy, likely with unrecorded immune exposures. Amplification used 60 Vbeta primers and 13 Jbeta primers. Profiled with immunoSEQ multiplex PCR; TCRdb holds only in-frame clones, not every one. Of about 190,000 clones in the sample, about 81% were seen once. The CDR3 runs 13 residues. After removal of 4 bases from V and 7 bases from J, the junction contained 2 bases not matched to a gene. The germline gives CDR1 SGHRS, CDR2 YFSETQ. Sequencing was carried out using PBMCs. The chain carries TRBV5-1 and TRBJ2-1, with TRBD1 identical over 10 bases. The sequence came from a man younger than 45 in good health and CMV-seropositive. For the CDR3, the DNA is TGCGCCAGCAGCGGGACAGGGGTAAATGAGCAGTTCTTC. It translates to CASSGTGVNEQFF.